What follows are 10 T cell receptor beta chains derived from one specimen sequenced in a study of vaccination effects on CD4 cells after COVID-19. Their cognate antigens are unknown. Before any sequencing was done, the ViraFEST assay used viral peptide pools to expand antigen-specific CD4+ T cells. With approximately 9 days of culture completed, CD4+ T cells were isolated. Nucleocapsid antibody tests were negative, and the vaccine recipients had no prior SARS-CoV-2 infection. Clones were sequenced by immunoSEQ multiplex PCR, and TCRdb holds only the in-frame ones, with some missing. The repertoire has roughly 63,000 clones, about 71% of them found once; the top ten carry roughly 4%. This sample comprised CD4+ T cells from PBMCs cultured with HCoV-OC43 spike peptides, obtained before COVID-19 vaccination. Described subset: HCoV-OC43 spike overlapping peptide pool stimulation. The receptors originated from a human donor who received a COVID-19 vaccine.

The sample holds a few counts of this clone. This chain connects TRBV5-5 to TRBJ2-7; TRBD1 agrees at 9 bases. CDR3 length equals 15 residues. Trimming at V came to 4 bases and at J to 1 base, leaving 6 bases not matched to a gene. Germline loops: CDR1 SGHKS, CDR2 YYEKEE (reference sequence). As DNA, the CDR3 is TGTGCCAGCAGCGGTGGGACAGGGAAGTCCTACGAGCAGTACGTC. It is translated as CASSGGTGKSYEQYV.

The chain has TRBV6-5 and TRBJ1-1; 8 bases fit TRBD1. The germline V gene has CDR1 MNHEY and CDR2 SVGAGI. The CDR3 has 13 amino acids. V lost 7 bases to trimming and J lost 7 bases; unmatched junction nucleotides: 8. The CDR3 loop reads CASTWTGPYEAFF. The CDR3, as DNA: TGTGCCAGCACCTGGACAGGGCCTTATGAAGCTTTCTTT.

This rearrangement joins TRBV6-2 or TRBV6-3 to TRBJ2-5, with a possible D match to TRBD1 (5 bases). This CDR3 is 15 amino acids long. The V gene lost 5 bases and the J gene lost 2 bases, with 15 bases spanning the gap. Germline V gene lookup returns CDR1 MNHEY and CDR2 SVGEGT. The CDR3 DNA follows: TGTGCCAGCAGTCGCCGCCAGGGTGGGCAAGAGACCCAGTACTTC. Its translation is CASSRRQGGQETQYF.

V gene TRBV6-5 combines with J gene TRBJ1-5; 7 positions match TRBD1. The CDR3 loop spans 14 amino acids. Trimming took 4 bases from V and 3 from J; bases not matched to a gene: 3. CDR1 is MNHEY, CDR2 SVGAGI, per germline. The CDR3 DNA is TGTGCCAGCAGTTCCGGGACAGTCAATCAGCCCCAGCATTTT. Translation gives CASSSGTVNQPQHF.

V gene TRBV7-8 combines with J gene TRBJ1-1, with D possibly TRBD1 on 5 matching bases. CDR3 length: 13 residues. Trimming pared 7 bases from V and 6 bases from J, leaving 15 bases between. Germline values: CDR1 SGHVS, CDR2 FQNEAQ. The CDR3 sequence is CASTVGVMAEAFF. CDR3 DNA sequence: TGTGCCAGCACCGTGGGGGTTATGGCTGAAGCTTTCTTT.

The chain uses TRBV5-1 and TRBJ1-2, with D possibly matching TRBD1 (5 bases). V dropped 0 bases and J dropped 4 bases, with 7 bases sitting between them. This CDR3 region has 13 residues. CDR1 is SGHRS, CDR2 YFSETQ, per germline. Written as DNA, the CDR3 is TGCGCCAGCAGCTTGGGGGGCGGCTATGGCTACACCTTC. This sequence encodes CASSLGGGYGYTF.

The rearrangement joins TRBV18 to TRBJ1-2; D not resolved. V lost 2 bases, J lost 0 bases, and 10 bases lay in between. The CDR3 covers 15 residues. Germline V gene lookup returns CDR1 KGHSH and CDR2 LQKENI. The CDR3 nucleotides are TGTGCCAGCTCACCAACGGACGAATCTAACTATGGCTACACCTTC. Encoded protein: CASSPTDESNYGYTF. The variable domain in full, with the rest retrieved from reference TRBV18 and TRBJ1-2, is NAGVMQNPRHLVRRRGQEARLRCSPMKGHSHVYWYRQLPEEGLKFMVYLQKENIIDESGMPKERFSAEFPKEGPSILRIQQVVRGDSAAYFCASSPTDESNYGYTFGSGTRLTVV.

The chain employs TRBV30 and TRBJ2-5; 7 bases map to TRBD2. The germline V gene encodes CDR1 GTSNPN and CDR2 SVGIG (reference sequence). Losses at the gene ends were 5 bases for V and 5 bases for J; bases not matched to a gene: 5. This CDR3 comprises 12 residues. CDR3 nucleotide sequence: TGTGCCTGGGGGACTACGGCGGAGACCCAGTACTTC. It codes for CAWGTTAETQYF.

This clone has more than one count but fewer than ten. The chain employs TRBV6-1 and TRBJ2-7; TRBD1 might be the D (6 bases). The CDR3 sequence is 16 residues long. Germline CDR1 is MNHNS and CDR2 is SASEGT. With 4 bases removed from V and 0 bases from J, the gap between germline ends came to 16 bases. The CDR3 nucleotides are TGTGCCAGCAGTGCGAATACAGGGCCCCGCTCCTACGAGCAGTACGTC. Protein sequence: CASSANTGPRSYEQYV.

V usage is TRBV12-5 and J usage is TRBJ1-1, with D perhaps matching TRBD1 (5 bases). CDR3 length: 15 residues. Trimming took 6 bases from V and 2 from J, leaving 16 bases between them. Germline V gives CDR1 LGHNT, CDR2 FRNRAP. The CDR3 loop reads CASGTSPQGNTEAFF. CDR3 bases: TGTGCTAGTGGGACCTCTCCGCAGGGTAACACTGAAGCTTTCTTT. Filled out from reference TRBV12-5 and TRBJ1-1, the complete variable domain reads DARVTQTPRHKVTEMGQEVTMRCQPILGHNTVFWYRQTMMQGLELLAYFRNRAPLDDSGMPKDRFSAEMPDATLATLKIQPSEPRDSAVYFCASGTSPQGNTEAFFGQGTRLTVV.